What follows are 13 T cell receptor beta chains derived from one specimen sequenced in a study of vaccination and CD4 T cells after COVID-19. Sequenced with the Oncomine TCR Beta short-read assay was DNA taken from cultured CD4+ T cells. Someone extracted genomic DNA from cultured CD4+ T cells. One entry per CDR3 protein, called by TCRdb with MiXCR from the PCR reads. The repertoire holds about 9,300 distinct CDR3 sequences, with under 40% as singletons. These receptors are not linked to any known antigen. Stated treatment: approximately nine-day PBMC culture with coronavirus spike peptide pools or control peptides (ViraFEST assay). The unexposed donor gave CD4+ T cells before the COVID-19 pandemic (2011-2018). Source material: CD4+ T cells from blood, cultured in vitro. These receptors originate from a human donor in good health.

This chain links TRBV21-1 with TRBJ2-3; whether TRBD2, the table's D call, matches the DNA was not checked. TRBV21-1 constitutes a pseudogene. The CDR3 is made up of 16 amino acids. This chain's CDR3 is CASSLRTSGTADTQYF. CDR3 sequence (DNA): TGTGCCAGCAGCTTAAGGACTAGCGGGACTGCAGATACGCAGTATTTT.

J is TRBJ2-7 and V is TRBV21-1. TRBV21-1 is noted as a pseudogene. The CDR3 is 16 amino acids. The CDR3: CASSKRSRRNTYEQYF. CDR3 in DNA: TGTGCCAGCAGCAAAAGATCGAGACGGAACACCTACGAGCAGTACTTC.

The chain has TRBV7-8 and TRBJ1-5; 8 bases agree with TRBD1. V lost 4 bases and J lost 0; bases outside the gene matches: 8. The germline V gene encodes CDR1 SGHVS and CDR2 FQNEAQ. This CDR3 is built from 17 residues. CDR3: CASSSTGTGLSNQPQHF. CDR3 nucleotide sequence: TGTGCCAGCAGCTCCACCGGGACAGGCCTTAGCAATCAGCCCCAGCATTTT.

This clonotype has more than one count but fewer than ten. This sequence joins TRBV7-3 and TRBJ2-5; unclear D gene. The CDR3 has 13 residues. The V gene's germline CDR1 is SGHTA and CDR2 FQGTGA. V lost 4 bases to trimming and J lost 5 bases, with 11 bases between them. CDR3 DNA sequence: TGTGCCAGCAGCTCCCAAGTTGGTGAGACCCAGTACTTC. Its translation: CASSSQVGETQYF.

In its sample, this clonotype was seen a few times. The V and J genes are TRBV6-2 or TRBV6-3 and TRBJ2-4, with 9 nucleotides matching TRBD2. Germline assignment: CDR1 MNHEY and CDR2 SVGEGT. The ends lost 5 bases at V and 0 bases at J; junction bases unmatched: 2. There are 15 residues in the CDR3. Written as DNA, the CDR3 is TGTGCCAGCAGTGGACTAGCGACAGCCAAAAACATTCAGTACTTC. Translation: CASSGLATAKNIQYF.

The chain couples TRBV19 to TRBJ2-5; D remains ambiguous. Germline V gene data show CDR1 as LNHDA and CDR2 as SQIVND (reference sequence). The CDR3 is 13 residues long. The V end was cut by 5 bases, the J end by 2 bases, with 9 bases between. The CDR3: CASSWRNQETQYF. The CDR3, as DNA: TGTGCCAGTAGTTGGAGAAATCAAGAGACCCAGTACTTC.

The rearrangement links TRBV20-1 to TRBJ2-5, with D possibly called TRBD1 or TRBD2 (5 bases each). Per germline, CDR1 DFQATT and CDR2 SNEGSKA (reference sequence). The CDR3 totals 13 residues. Trimming removed 1 base at V and 2 bases at J, with 8 bases between. This CDR3 reads CSARGDLQETQYF. CDR3 bases: TGCAGTGCTAGAGGGGACCTTCAAGAGACCCAGTACTTC.

The chain recombines TRBV20-1 with TRBJ2-5; 8 bases agree with TRBD1. This CDR3 has 16 amino acids. Germline CDR1 DFQATT, CDR2 SNEGSKA (reference sequence). The ends lost 2 bases at V and 5 bases at J; junction bases unmatched: 13. The chain's CDR3 is CSARNVFRGRGETQYF. In DNA form, the CDR3 reads TGCAGTGCTAGAAACGTCTTCAGGGGGCGCGGTGAGACCCAGTACTTC.

In this sample, this clonotype turned up a few times. This chain uses TRBV24-1 with TRBJ1-5, with D perhaps matching TRBD1 (5 bases). This CDR3 spans 16 amino acids. Germline V CDR1 and CDR2: KGHDR, SFDVKD. Trimming removed 2 bases from V and 7 bases from J, with 17 bases in between. In DNA, the CDR3 is TGTGCCACCAGTGATTCCCGGGGCGGAGGGGACCAGCCCCAGCATTTT. Amino acid sequence: CATSDSRGGGDQPQHF.

This clonotype was seen a single time. The chain links TRBV11-2 to TRBJ2-3; D remains unclear. The V gene's germline CDR1 is SGHAT and CDR2 FQNNGV. The CDR3 totals 15 residues. V dropped 3 bases and J dropped 4 bases, with 14 bases sitting between them. CDR3 sequence reads: CASSFNFAGPDTQYF. The CDR3 nucleotides are TGTGCCAGCAGCTTCAACTTTGCTGGGCCAGATACGCAGTATTTT.

The CDR3 spells CASSAGQGKGFF. For the CDR3, the DNA is TGTGCCAGTAGTGCAGGACAGGGGAAAGGTTTCTTT. The chain combines TRBV19 with TRBJ1-1; 9 positions agree with TRBD1. The V segment lost 5 bases and the J segment 13 bases; nucleotides outside the gene matches: 8. This CDR3 has 12 residues. Germline CDR1 and CDR2: LNHDA and SQIVND (reference sequence).

This clonotype was detected only a few times. This sequence joins TRBV2 and TRBJ2-5, with D possibly TRBD1 on 5 matching bases. Germline assignment: CDR1 SNHLY and CDR2 FYNNEI. This CDR3 spans 15 amino acids. V lost 5 bases and J 1 base, leaving 14 bases between the germline ends. The CDR3 DNA sequence: TGTGCCAGCAGTTCCCCTACAGGTGTCCAAGAGACCCAGTACTTC. Translating gives CASSSPTGVQETQYF. The entire variable domain, with the rest obtained from reference TRBV2 and TRBJ2-5, is as follows: EPEVTQTPSHQVTQMGQEVILRCVPISNHLYFYWYRQILGQKVEFLVSFYNNEISEKSEIFDDQFSVERPDGSNFTLKIRSTKLEDSAMYFCASSSPTGVQETQYFGPGTRLLVL.

The chain has TRBV19 and TRBJ1-6, with unresolved D. Per the germline V gene, CDR1 is LNHDA and CDR2 is SQIVND (reference sequence). V shed 4 bases and J shed 7 bases, with 2 bases lying between them. CDR3 size: 11 residues. The CDR3: CASSKNSPLHF. Written as DNA, the CDR3 is TGTGCCAGTAGTAAAAATTCACCCCTCCACTTT. Full variable domain (missing parts from reference TRBV19 and TRBJ1-6): DGGITQSPKYLFRKEGQNVTLSCEQNLNHDAMYWYRQDPGQGLRLIYYSQIVNDFQKGDIAEGYSVSREKKESFPLTVTSAQKNPTAFYLCASSKNSPLHFGNGTRLTVT.